Given below is one TCR beta chain in context. This clonotype has just a few counts. This clone's antigen is unknown. Base qualities are not recorded, but no much larger clone differs from it by a single base. Libraries were constructed by 5' RACE. The sequencing machine was an Illumina HiSeq 2500. A second PCR of roughly 7 to 11 cycles was performed with a sample-barcoded 5' primer and a J-beta primer mix. Each TCR beta cDNA molecule received a unique molecular identifier from a template-switch 5' adaptor carrying 12 random nucleotides. Each sample yielded at least 2.5 million CDR3-containing paired-end reads. All of the RNA was converted into first-strand cDNA using the Mint cDNA synthesis kit, with a TRBC-specific oligonucleotide serving as the primer. Following uracil-DNA glycosylase treatment, all cDNA underwent a first 18-cycle PCR with the universal primers M1SS and BC2_uni_R. In the paper's pipeline: For normalization, 1 million high-quality reads were randomly selected from each sample, with every read carrying a distinct molecular identifier. Reads sharing molecular identifiers were discarded rather than binned into consensus sequences. MiTCR, set to a Q25 quality threshold and the strictest error-elimination algorithm, was used for CDR3 identification, clonotype clustering and error correction. A nonparametric unseen species model with Euler transformation was used to estimate a lower bound on total TCR beta diversity. TCRdb redid the processing of the public reads, applying fastp at Q25 and MiXCR, and retained in-frame beta chains. Rows with one shared CDR3 protein collapse into an entry with the most common genes and DNA. TCRdb, not the authors, supplied the V and J calls. This sample is represented by 380,000 or so distinct CDR3 sequences; roughly half of them were singletons. Of the sample, 45% to 60% falls within the top ten clones.

V ends up 2 bases short and J 5 bases short, with an unmatched junction base count of 8. Including the terminal cysteine and phenylalanine, the CDR3 comprises 15 residues. Only the CDR3 portion is preserved as DNA: 45 bases, with reading frame beginning at the first base. The germline V gene (reference sequence) yields DFQATT for CDR1 and SNEGSKA for CDR2. The data were obtained in a study of blood T cells in healthy people across ages (dated by TCRdb to between 2014 and 2017). For the study in its entirety: In model experiments, template switching captured about one uniquely barcoded TCR beta cDNA molecule for every two T cells. Using deep sequencing normalized with unique cDNA molecular identifiers, the study measured how TCR beta repertoire diversity changes with age. The donors were split into four age groups: young (average 16 years), middle-aged (nearly 40), aged (over 55) and long-lived (under 85). Donors of different ages were randomly distributed across sequencing lanes to avoid experimental bias. Two additional independent replicas of 1 million unique cDNA reads from the same blood draw were analyzed for two donors (one aged 18 to 29 and one aged 80 or older). Findings and caveats that apply to the study as a whole: Estimates of total diversity based on one million sequenced T cells were considered lower bounds and underestimates. As age increased, observed TCR beta diversity per million T cells dropped in a roughly linear way, and a significant reduction was already evident by age around 41. A strong correlation was found between observed TCR beta diversity and the percentage of naive T cells measured by flow cytometry. Because donor CMV infection status was unknown, age-related changes in expanded clonotypes were potentially confounded. Compared with the aged group, the long-lived group had more naive CD4+ T cells, fewer expanded clones and increased TCR diversity, suggesting age selection. Because profiling used bulk unsorted PBMCs, naive and antigen-experienced compartments could not be compared conclusively.

Systemically healthy Caucasian individuals from Russia, 39 in total and aged roughly 6 to 100 years, were included as donors. Each donor gave around 9.5 milliliters of peripheral blood, collected into EDTA-treated Vacutainer tubes. Ficoll-Paque density-gradient centrifugation was used to isolate PBMCs, with at least 6.5 million per sample. Trizol reagent was used to extract total RNA from the PBMCs, yielding at least 5 micrograms per sample. The percentages of naive CD45RAhigh/CD27high T cells were determined by flow cytometry on a PBMC aliquot from every donor. What was sequenced was blood. This sequence originates from a man between 60 and 75 years old in good health. The sequence links TRBV20-1 to TRBJ1-2; TRBD1 fits 10 bases in the junction. For the CDR3, the sequence is CSARPTGGGSYGYTF. The DNA sequence is TGCAGTGCTAGACCGACAGGGGGCGGGTCTTATGGCTACACCTTC.